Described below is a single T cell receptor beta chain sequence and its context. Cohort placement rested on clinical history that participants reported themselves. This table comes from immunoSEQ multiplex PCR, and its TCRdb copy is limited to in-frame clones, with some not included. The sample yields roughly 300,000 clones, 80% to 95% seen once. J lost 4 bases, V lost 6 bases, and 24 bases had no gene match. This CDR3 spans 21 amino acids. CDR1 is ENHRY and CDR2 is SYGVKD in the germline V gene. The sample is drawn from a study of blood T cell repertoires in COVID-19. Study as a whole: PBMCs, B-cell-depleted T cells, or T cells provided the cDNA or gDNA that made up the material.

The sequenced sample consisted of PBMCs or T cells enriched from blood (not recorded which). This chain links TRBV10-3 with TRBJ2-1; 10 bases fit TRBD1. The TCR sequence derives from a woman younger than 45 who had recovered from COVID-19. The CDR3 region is CAISPAPGQGSAGERYNEQFF. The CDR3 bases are TGTGCCATCAGCCCTGCTCCGGGACAGGGGAGTGCGGGAGAACGGTACAATGAGCAGTTCTTC.